This TCR beta chain is drawn from a study of human T cells and chemical hapten exposure (dated by TCRdb to the early 2020s). Context from the whole study: For sensitization, 2% DPC in acetone was applied to a 2 cm by 2 cm area of upper inner arm skin. Throughout the approximately 22-week study period, patients were also given weekly therapeutic DPC doses on the scalp. Patch tests used Finn chambers with 0.01% DPC on the upper back, scored after 6 days by International Contact Dermatitis Research Group standards. The patient cohort, mostly female, included alopecia areata with under or over 50% scalp involvement, alopecia totalis and alopecia universalis. Libraries were pooled for sequencing, and per-sample TCR yields varied mainly because of small differences in library volumes within the pool. The study tracked peripheral blood TCR repertoire changes in vivo during primary and secondary sensitization to the hapten diphenylcyclopropenone (DPC) in alopecia patients. Patient blood was sampled pre-sensitization (week 0) and at 2, 6 and about 24 weeks after DPC sensitization. Around 29 alopecia patients provided blood for TCR sequencing at one to four time points (pre-sensitization, 2, 6 and 24 weeks).

This clonotype showed up just a few times. Its antigen target is currently unknown. No base-level quality is on record; no much larger clone is a single base apart. Libraries were built with RACE. The sequencer was a NextSeq 500. Library preparation attached unique molecular identifiers to individual cDNA molecules for quantitative, reproducible TCR counting. For every blood RNA sample, sequencing covered both the TCR alpha and TCR beta chains. The original methods were these. Samples had a median of about 90,000 TCRs, with a range from roughly 20,000 to 690,600. The Decombinator software suite was used to annotate the V, J and CDR3 of the TCR reads. For the PS versus PT1 abundance plots, all samples were subsampled to the same number of TCRs (28,000). Expanded TCRs were defined as absent before sensitization and observed at least eight times at the 2-week time point. The public reads were reanalyzed by TCRdb: fastp trimming at Q25, MiXCR alignment, in-frame beta chains only. Each CDR3 protein gets just one entry, which takes the most common genes and DNA from the rows behind it. These V and J calls originate from TCRdb's pipeline instead of the authors' own analysis. Present in this sample are around 120,000 distinct CDR3 sequences, about 13% of which were seen just once. The ten largest clones add up to 0.92% of the sample.

What this sample's time point label stands for: patch test 1, 2 weeks after DPC sensitization. The treatment or condition label on this specimen signifies: therapeutic diphenylcyclopropenone sensitization with weekly scalp DPC. At each patch-test visit, blood was drawn before the patch test was applied. Patients were eligible if aged 18 to 70, diagnosed with alopecia and judged suitable for DPC therapy, and pregnant patients were excluded. Unfractionated whole blood was collected in Tempus Blood RNA tubes, and total RNA was extracted from that blood. General conclusions and limits of the study: The number of TCRs above 1 in 1000 frequency did not change with DPC sensitization; there was no evidence of global repertoire structure alterations. A positive correlation was found between the number of PT1 expanded TCRs and patch test score, with significance reached at thresholds 8, 16 and 32 but not 4. All patients had alopecia, a presumed autoimmune disease, so their immune response might differ from that of healthy individuals. After repeated subsampling, the strength of the expansion versus patch-test correlation and the threshold at which it became significant changed. Compared with pre-sensitization or healthy control sets, expanded TCRs formed significantly more large CDR3 similarity clusters, which is consistent with antigen-driven responses.

V lost 1 base and J lost 1 base; the stretch between them is 20 bases long. CDR1 and CDR2, per the germline V gene, are SGHVS and FQNEAQ. Including the terminal cysteine and phenylalanine, the CDR3 comprises 19 residues. Only the CDR3 DNA stays, 57 bases, in frame from base 1. This chain joins TRBV7-8 to TRBJ1-5, with TRBD1 as a weak D call on 5 bases. This sample comprised whole blood, obtained in connection with sensitization to the hapten diphenylcyclopropenone (DPC). The sequence came from a man aged 18 to 30 with alopecia areata. Some clones in this sample may be carry-over from other donors' samples. The nucleotide sequence reads as follows: TGTGCCAGCAGCTTAGACGGGAGGGGCATATATATAAGCAATCAGCCCCAGCATTTT. Translation gives CASSLDGRGIYISNQPQHF. The full variable domain, completed from the reference TRBV7-8 and TRBJ1-5 proteins outside the CDR3, reads GAGVSQSPRYKVAKRGQDVALRCDPISGHVSLFWYQQALGQGPEFLTYFQNEAQLDKSGLPSDRFFAERPEGSVSTLKIQRTQQEDSAVYLCASSLDGRGIYISNQPQHFGDGTRLSIL.